The TCR beta chain under discussion was sequenced for a study of glioma-infiltrating T cells. This clonotype was observed many times. As yet, its antigen is unknown. CDR1 is MGHRA and CDR2 is YSYEKL in the germline V gene. The length of the CDR3 is 14 residues. The ends were cut back, 0 bases at V and 2 bases at J, with 6 bases in the middle. Study results and caveats: Only very few CDR3 sequences appeared in both tissue and blood. Above-expected tissue-blood divergence occurred in all gliomas, most in low-grade ones.

TCR alpha and beta CDR3 regions were amplified from RNA using iRepertoire nested multiplex PCR. One-step reverse transcription and amplification started from about 100-400 ng of tissue mRNA or PBMC total RNA. MiXCR, run by TCRdb on the multiplex PCR reads, gives a single entry per CDR3 protein. The table has roughly 200,000 distinct CDR3 sequences, roughly two fifths seen once. The material sequenced was glioma tissue, nonneoplastic brain tissue, or PBMCs (not recorded which). The TCR sequence derives from a human donor with low-grade glioma or glioblastoma, undergoing nonglioma brain surgery, or in good health (not recorded which). The genes are TRBV4-1 and TRBJ2-3; D is undetermined. Here the CDR3 DNA reads TGCGCCAGCAGCCAAGAAGAAATCACAGATACGCAGTATTTT. It translates to CASSQEEITDTQYF.